This is a list of T cell receptor beta chains from one sample in a study of Ad26.COV2.S vaccination and SARS-CoV-2 variants. The method was immunoSEQ multiplex PCR; TCRdb's version includes in-frame clones alone and lacks a portion of them. This table holds some 520,000 clones, around nine tenths found once. The sequencing used peripheral blood, collected in a trial of Ad26.COV2.S vaccine versus placebo. These receptors were collected from a person aged 18-65 years who received the Ad26.COV2.S COVID-19 vaccine or a placebo. The CDR3 runs from the conserved cysteine through the conserved F or W. The D gene is left open where the match is weak. Expanded clones get a size class; other rows say once, few or many, or leave the size out.

clone_size j_call d_call v_call cdr3_nt cdr3_aa
. TRBJ1-1 TRBD1 TRBV28 TGTGCCAGCAGTTTATCACAGGGGGCTTTCTTT CASSLSQGAFF
. TRBJ2-3 . TRBV21-1 TGTGCCCACCCGGGGGGGGAGCCAGATACGCAGTATTTT CAHPGGEPDTQYF
. TRBJ2-4 . TRBV19 TGTGCCAGTAGTATAGGAGGGGTGGGGCTTATGCAAAACATTCAGTACTTC CASSIGGVGLMQNIQYF
. TRBJ1-1 TRBD1 TRBV19 TGTGCCAGTACCCAGGGGGCCAGGAACACTGAAGCTTTCTTT CASTQGARNTEAFF
. TRBJ1-3 . TRBV10-1 TGCGCCAGTGACCGGGCCCCGATTTTCTCTGGAAACACCATATATTTT CASDRAPIFSGNTIYF
few TRBJ2-2 . TRBV24-1 TGTGCCACCAGACGAACGCGGGCCGGGGAGCTGTTTTTT CATRRTRAGELFF
. TRBJ1-2 TRBD1 TRBV28 TGTGCCAGCACCCAGGGACAGCTCCTCTATGGCTACACCTTC CASTQGQLLYGYTF
. TRBJ1-1 TRBD1 TRBV7-9 TGTGCCAGCAGCATCGACAGGGGGCGAATGAACACTGAAGCTTTCTTT CASSIDRGRMNTEAFF
once TRBJ1-3 . TRBV7-9 TGTGCCAGCACCCCGCCCGCAGGCAGCGGCCTCTCTGGAAACACCATATATTTT CASTPPAGSGLSGNTIYF
medium-sized TRBJ2-1 . TRBV9 TGTGCCAGCAGCGGGGACAACAATGAGCAGTTCTTC CASSGDNNEQFF
. TRBJ2-1 TRBD2 TRBV7-9 TGTGCCAGCAGCTCTGAGGCGGGAGGGCATCGGGAGCAGTTCTTC CASSSEAGGHREQFF
. TRBJ2-3 TRBD2 TRBV28 TGTGCCAGCAGTTTCGGACTAGCGGGAGGGCCCTCCGATACGCAGTATTTT CASSFGLAGGPSDTQYF
. TRBJ2-5 . TRBV9 TGTGCCAGCGGCTCGACGGCACAGACCCAGTACTTC CASGSTAQTQYF
. TRBJ2-1 TRBD1 TRBV10-3 TGTGCCATCAGTGAACGGACAGGGGGAGAGCAGTTCTTC CAISERTGGEQFF
. TRBJ1-6 TRBD1 TRBV30 TGTGCCTGGAGGGGGACAGGAAGCTCCTATAATTCACCCCTCCACTTT CAWRGTGSSYNSPLHF
. TRBJ1-3 . TRBV7-3 TGTGCCAGCACCCCAGGGGCTGGAAACACCATATATTTT CASTPGAGNTIYF
. TRBJ1-5 . TRBV7-9 TGTGCCAGCAGCTTAGGAGACCTACAGCCCCAGCATTTT CASSLGDLQPQHF
. TRBJ1-2 . TRBV28 TGTGCCAGCCCGCAGGTACTCTATGGCTACACCTTC CASPQVLYGYTF
. TRBJ2-7 . TRBV13 TGTGCCAGCAGCTTAGGGTACGAGCAGTACTTC CASSLGYEQYF
. TRBJ1-4 TRBD1 TRBV28 TGTGCCAGCAGCTACAACCGGGACAGGGGGCTCCTGAAGAGAAAACTGTTTTTT CASSYNRDRGLLKRKLFF
. TRBJ2-1 . TRBV5-1 TGCGCCAGCAGCTTGGCCGTCAGCAACAATGAGCAGTTCTTC CASSLAVSNNEQFF
. TRBJ1-2 . TRBV20-1 TGCAGTGCCCTAACAACAGCCGACCTATTC CSALTTADLF
few TRBJ2-7 . TRBV7-9 TGTGCCAGCAGCTTAGAAGCGAAAAGCTACGAGCAGTACTTC CASSLEAKSYEQYF
. TRBJ2-7 TRBD2 TRBV10-3 TGTGCCATCAAGGGACTAGCGGAGAACTACGAGCAGTACTTC CAIKGLAENYEQYF
. TRBJ2-3 TRBD2 TRBV13 TGTGCCAGCAGCTTAGGTAGCGGGAACGGAGTCACAGATACGCAGTATTTT CASSLGSGNGVTDTQYF
. TRBJ1-1 . TRBV6-5 TGTGCCAGCGGAACCGGCACTGAAGCTTTCTTT CASGTGTEAFF
. TRBJ2-1 . TRBV12-3/TRBV12-4 TGTGCCAGCAGCCGCGGGGTTACGGGAGAGGGGTTCTTC CASSRGVTGEGFF
. TRBJ2-7 . TRBV2 TGTGCCAGCGTCGGCAGGGGAAGGTCATTAACCTACGAGCAGTACTTC CASVGRGRSLTYEQYF
. TRBJ2-7 . TRBV21-1 TGTGCCAGCAGCCTTCGGAGGGACGGAACCTACGAGCAGTACTTC CASSLRRDGTYEQYF
. TRBJ1-6 . TRBV3-1/TRBV3-2 TGTGCCAGCAGCCAGGCAGATAATTCACCCCTCCACTTT CASSQADNSPLHF
. TRBJ2-7 . TRBV5-1 TGCGCCAGCAGCTCCACCCAGACAGGTAGCTACGAGCAGTACTTC CASSSTQTGSYEQYF
. TRBJ2-2 . TRBV9 TGTGCCAGCAGCTCAGGACCAAACACCGGGGAGCTGTTTTTT CASSSGPNTGELFF
. TRBJ2-5 . TRBV19 TGTGCCAGTAGTATAGCGACCGGGGGGACCCAGTACTTC CASSIATGGTQYF
once TRBJ1-2 . TRBV9 TGTGCCAGCAGTCACATGGGGGGGATGAACTATGGCTACACCTTC CASSHMGGMNYGYTF
. TRBJ2-5 TRBD2 TRBV5-1 TGCGCCAGCAGCCAATACCTAGCGGGAGGGCAAGAGACCCAGTACTTC CASSQYLAGGQETQYF
once TRBJ2-2 . TRBV5-4 TGTGCCAGCAGCTTGGGTCAGGGAAACACCGGGGAGCTGTTTTTT CASSLGQGNTGELFF
. TRBJ2-3 . TRBV24-1 TGTGCCACCAGTGGTGGGCCCAGCACAGATACGCAGTATTTT CATSGGPSTDTQYF
. TRBJ1-2 . TRBV10-3 TGTGCCATCAGTGACCCAGGGAAGAACTATGGCTACACCTTC CAISDPGKNYGYTF
. TRBJ2-7 TRBD1 TRBV25-1 TGTGCCAGCAGTGAAGGATTACAGGGGGCCGAGCAGTACTTC CASSEGLQGAEQYF
. TRBJ2-5 . TRBV11-2 TGTGCCAGCAGCTTAGGGGCACCTCCGGAGACCCAGTACTTC CASSLGAPPETQYF
. TRBJ1-1 . TRBV28 TGTGCCAGCAGTTTGGGGGATGGGGGCAGGGGTGAAGCTTTCTTT CASSLGDGGRGEAFF
. TRBJ2-7 . TRBV24-1 TGTGCCACAGGGGACGGTGGCCACGAGCAGTACTTC CATGDGGHEQYF
few TRBJ1-4 . TRBV30 TGTGCCTGGAGTCGAGCAACTAATGAAAAACTGTTTTTT CAWSRATNEKLFF
once TRBJ2-2 . TRBV27 TGTGCCAGCAGGAGCTGGGCCGGGGAGCTGTTTTTT CASRSWAGELFF
once TRBJ1-1 . TRBV5-5 TGTGCCAGCAGCTTTCAGTCGGTGAACACTGAAGCTTTCTTT CASSFQSVNTEAFF
. TRBJ1-2 TRBD1 TRBV30 TGTGCCTGGTCACCCGGGACAGGGGTCTTCACCTTC CAWSPGTGVFTF
. TRBJ2-2 . TRBV18 TGTGCCAGCTCACCAACCGTCCCGAACACCGGGGAGCTGTTTTTT CASSPTVPNTGELFF
. TRBJ2-2 TRBD1 TRBV5-1 TGCGCCAGCTGGGAGCAGGGGGCCGCCGGGGAGCTGTTTTTT CASWEQGAAGELFF